The 6 T cell receptor beta chains below come from one sample, sequenced in a study of tumor and adjacent non-tumor tissue in lung cancer. This sample's RNA came from whole unsorted tissue. TCRbeta libraries were built with three rounds of nested PCR, modified from ARM-PCR. TCRdb fed the multiplex PCR reads into MiXCR, producing one record per CDR3 protein. This table holds approximately 130,000 distinct CDR3 sequences, roughly 67% found once. Sample: lung tumor tissue. All receptors derive from a young man with non-small cell lung cancer.

This clonotype appeared a few times. The chain carries TRBV11-2 and TRBJ2-7; D is perhaps TRBD2 (5 bases). Germline V gene sequence: CDR1 SGHAT, CDR2 FQNNGV. Trimming pared 5 bases from V and 1 base from J, leaving 15 bases between. The CDR3 has 15 residues. CDR3 coding DNA: TGTGCCAGCAGCACCCCAGCGGATCTATCCTACGAGCAGTACTTC. Its translation is CASSTPADLSYEQYF.

This clonotype was observed a handful of times. The junction departs from germline at one end; a sequencing error may be responsible. This chain links TRBV10-2 with TRBJ2-7, with 11 bases matching TRBD2. This CDR3 has 16 residues. Per the germline V gene, CDR1 is WSHSY and CDR2 is SAAADI. This CDR3 reads CASWGGTSGWSGEQCF. The CDR3 nucleotides read TGCGCCAGCTGGGGAGGGACTAGCGGATGGTCGGGAGAGCAGTGCTTC.

V and J are TRBV11-2 and TRBJ2-2; D ambiguous. V lost 1 base and J lost 15, with 15 bases in between. This CDR3 region has 13 residues. Germline V gives CDR1 SGHAT, CDR2 FQNNGV. The DNA for the CDR3 is TGTGCCAGCAGCTTAGGGCTGGTCAGAAGGTTGTTTTTT. It yields the protein CASSLGLVRRLFF.

The chain links TRBV9 to TRBJ2-3, with 9 positions matching TRBD2. Germline CDR1 reads SGDLS; CDR2 reads YYNGEE. The CDR3 has 16 amino acids. The V and J ends lost 3 bases and 4 bases, in that order; junction bases with no gene match: 9. CDR3 DNA: TGTGCCAGCAGCGCCGAGGCTCTAGCGGGATCAGATACGCAGTATTTT. Translation gives CASSAEALAGSDTQYF.

V and J are TRBV12-3 or TRBV12-4 and TRBJ2-1; 9 bases agree with TRBD2. With V trimmed by 7 bases and J by 0 bases, 4 bases remained unmatched. CDR3 size: 15 residues. CDR3 sequence (DNA): TGTGCCAGCAAGCTTAGCGGGAGCTCCTACAATGAGCAGTTCTTC. Protein product: CASKLSGSSYNEQFF.

This clonotype turned up a few times. The chain couples TRBV30 to TRBJ1-5; D might be TRBD1 (5 bases). Trimming pared 1 base from V and 3 bases from J, leaving 10 bases between. In germline, CDR1 is GTSNPN, CDR2 SVGIG (reference sequence). The CDR3 spans 14 residues. The CDR3 here is CAWSGGRNNQPQHF. The DNA of the CDR3 is TGTGCCTGGAGTGGGGGACGGAACAATCAGCCCCAGCATTTT.